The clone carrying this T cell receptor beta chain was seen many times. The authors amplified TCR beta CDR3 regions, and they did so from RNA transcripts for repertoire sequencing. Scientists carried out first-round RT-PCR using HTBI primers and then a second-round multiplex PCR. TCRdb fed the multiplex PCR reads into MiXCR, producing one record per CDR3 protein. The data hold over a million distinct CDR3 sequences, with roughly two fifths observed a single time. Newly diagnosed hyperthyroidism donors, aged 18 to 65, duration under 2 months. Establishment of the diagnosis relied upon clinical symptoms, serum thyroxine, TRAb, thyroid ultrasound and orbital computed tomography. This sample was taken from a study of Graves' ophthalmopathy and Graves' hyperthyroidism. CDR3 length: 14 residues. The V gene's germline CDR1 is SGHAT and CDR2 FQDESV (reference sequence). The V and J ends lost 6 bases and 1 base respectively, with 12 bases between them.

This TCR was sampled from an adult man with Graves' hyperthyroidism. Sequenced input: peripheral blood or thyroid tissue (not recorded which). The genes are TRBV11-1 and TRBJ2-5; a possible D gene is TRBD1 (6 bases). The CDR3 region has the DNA TGTGCCAGCAGTAAAGGACAGTTCCAAGAGACCCAGTACTTC. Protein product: CASSKGQFQETQYF.